These 21 T cell receptor beta chains came from one sample sequenced in a study of long-term antiretroviral therapy in people with HIV. Running of the v3.0 immunoSEQ assay took place at survey level. Produced via immunoSEQ multiplex PCR; TCRdb's table is partial and in-frame only. The repertoire holds about 28,000 clones, with roughly 84% as singletons. Source: unsorted PBMCs, taken 0.4 years after starting antiretroviral therapy. These receptors all come from a man younger than 35 with HIV.

The chain employs TRBV28 and TRBJ2-2; TRBD2 agrees at 7 bases. The germline CDR1 and CDR2 sequences are MDHEN and SYDVKM. The trim removed 4 bases at V and 0 bases at J, leaving 2 bases unmatched. The CDR3 contains 15 residues. CDR3 nucleotide sequence: TGTGCCAGCAGTTCTAGCGGCCCGAACACCGGGGAGCTGTTTTTT. Translating gives CASSSSGPNTGELFF.

The chain couples TRBV27 to TRBJ2-1; maybe TRBD2 (6 bases). In germline, CDR1 is MNHEY, CDR2 SMNVEV (reference sequence). Trimming took 2 bases from V and 8 from J, leaving 19 bases between them. The CDR3 spans 16 residues. CDR3 DNA sequence: TGTGCCAGCAGTTTAGGGCGTTTTGGAGGGTTCTATGAGCAGTTCTTC. Translated: CASSLGRFGGFYEQFF.

The chain joins TRBV19 to TRBJ1-2, with 7 bases matching TRBD1. Germline-derived CDR1 and CDR2 are LNHDA and SQIVND (reference sequence). With 4 bases clipped from V and 11 bases from J, the junction kept 13 bases outside the gene matches. CDR3 size: 14 residues. The CDR3 bases are TGTGCCAGTAGTACTGGGACAGCAGGGATTCATTACACCTTC. It encodes CASSTGTAGIHYTF.

The chain employs TRBV18 and TRBJ2-7; D remains ambiguous. The CDR3 is 11 amino acids. The germline V and J ends were trimmed by 6 bases and 0 bases, with 3 bases remaining between them. Looked up from germline, CDR1 is KGHSH and CDR2 is LQKENI. The CDR3 is CASSYSYEQYF. CDR3 nucleotides: TGTGCCAGCTCTTACTCCTACGAGCAGTACTTC.

This clone was picked up one time. This chain uses TRBV19 with TRBJ2-7, with TRBD1 matching 8 bases. With 5 bases clipped from V and 11 bases from J, the junction kept 14 bases outside the gene matches. The length of the CDR3 is 14 residues. Germline V CDR1 and CDR2: LNHDA, SQIVND (reference sequence). DNA of the CDR3: TGTGCCAGTAGTTCCCGAAAGACAGGGGCCGGCGAGTACTTC. This sequence encodes CASSSRKTGAGEYF.

This chain uses TRBV5-4 with TRBJ2-1; D unclear. The CDR3 sequence is 13 residues long. The V gene lost 0 bases and the J gene lost 8 bases, with 9 bases spanning the gap. Germline loops: CDR1 SGHNT, CDR2 YYREEE (reference sequence). The CDR3 loop is CASSLAPGDEQFF. The CDR3 DNA sequence: TGTGCCAGCAGCTTGGCCCCAGGCGATGAGCAGTTCTTC.

The V and J genes are TRBV9 and TRBJ2-7; 7 bases align to TRBD1. The trim removed 4 bases at V and 3 bases at J, leaving 7 bases unmatched. There are 14 residues in the CDR3. Germline CDR1 SGDLS, CDR2 YYNGEE. The CDR3: CASSPTGLFYEQYF. As DNA, the CDR3 is TGTGCCAGCAGCCCGACAGGGCTTTTCTACGAGCAGTACTTC. Full variable domain (outside the CDR3, taken from reference TRBV9 and TRBJ2-7): DSGVTQTPKHLITATGQRVTLRCSPRSGDLSVYWYQQSLDQGLQFLIQYYNGEERAKGNILERFSAQQFPDLHSELNLSSLELGDSALYFCASSPTGLFYEQYFGPGTRLTVT.

The chain joins TRBV10-3 to TRBJ2-7, with 10 bases aligning to TRBD2. Germline CDR1 reads ENHRY; CDR2 reads SYGVKD. V lost 2 bases and J lost 0; bases outside the gene matches: 16. The CDR3 totals 20 residues. CDR3 amino acids: CAISEKHLELAGESSYEQYF. The CDR3 DNA reads TGTGCCATCAGTGAGAAACACCTAGAGCTAGCGGGAGAGAGCTCCTACGAGCAGTACTTC.

This chain joins TRBV7-8 and TRBJ1-1; the match to TRBD1 covers 7 bases. Unmatched junction bases numbered 5, after V lost 5 bases and J lost 5 bases. Germline V gene lookup returns CDR1 SGHVS and CDR2 FQNEAQ. This CDR3 is 13 amino acids long. Here the CDR3 DNA reads TGTGCCAGCAGCGCCGACAGGGAGACTGAAGCTTTCTTT. This encodes CASSADRETEAFF.

The gene calls are TRBV9 and TRBJ2-7, with 10 bases fitting TRBD1. Germline CDR1 SGDLS, CDR2 YYNGEE. V shed 3 bases and J 0 bases; nucleotides not matched to a gene: 6. This CDR3 has 16 residues. CDR3 sequence (DNA): TGTGCCAGCAGCGCAGGGACAGGGGCGAGCTCCTACGAGCAGTACTTC. It encodes CASSAGTGASSYEQYF.

The table lists this clone with a few counts. The chain employs TRBV19 and TRBJ2-7, with 9 bases fitting TRBD1. This CDR3 comprises 14 residues. Germline V gene data show CDR1 as LNHDA and CDR2 as SQIVND (reference sequence). V lost 4 bases to trimming and J lost 2 bases; unmatched junction nucleotides: 3. The chain's CDR3 is CASSRGQGPYEQYF. DNA of the CDR3: TGTGCCAGTAGTAGAGGACAGGGGCCCTACGAGCAGTACTTC.

The V gene is TRBV13, the J gene TRBJ2-1; possible D gene TRBD2, 5 bases. CDR1 and CDR2 from the germline V gene are PRHDT and FYEKMQ (reference sequence). V lost 3 bases and J 9 bases, leaving 6 bases between the germline ends. The CDR3 spans 11 residues. The CDR3 here is CASSFGSEQFF. In DNA form, the CDR3 reads TGTGCCAGCAGCTTTGGGAGTGAGCAGTTCTTC. Full variable domain (remainder filled in from reference TRBV13 and TRBJ2-1): AAGVIQSPRHLIKEKRETATLKCYPIPRHDTVYWYQQGPGQDPQFLISFYEKMQSDKGSIPDRFSAQQFSDYHSELNMSSLELGDSALYFCASSFGSEQFFGPGTRLTVL.

The rearrangement links TRBV19 to TRBJ2-7; D possibly corresponds to TRBD2 (5 bases). Trimming pared 2 bases from V and 6 bases from J, leaving 14 bases between. The CDR3 spans 14 residues. CDR1 LNHDA and CDR2 SQIVND come from the germline V gene (reference sequence). The CDR3 DNA reads TGTGCCAGTAGTATAACGCCGCGGGCAGCCGAGCAGTACTTC. Residues: CASSITPRAAEQYF.

The CDR3 sequence is CASSLSSGGGYEQYF. The DNA of the CDR3 is TGTGCCAGCAGTTTATCGTCAGGGGGCGGCTACGAGCAGTACTTC. This chain joins TRBV27 and TRBJ2-7; 8 bases fit TRBD1. V lost 0 bases, J lost 3 bases, and 4 bases stayed unmatched. The CDR3 runs to 15 residues. Germline V gene lookup returns CDR1 MNHEY and CDR2 SMNVEV (reference sequence).

The V call is TRBV18, the J call TRBJ2-1; the match to TRBD1 covers 11 bases. CDR3 length: 18 amino acids. Germline lookup yields CDR1 KGHSH and CDR2 LQKENI. The trim removed 8 bases at V and 0 bases at J, leaving 12 bases unmatched. The CDR3 is CASVRTGGRLASYNEQFF. The CDR3 bases are TGTGCCAGCGTCAGGACAGGGGGCCGACTAGCCTCCTACAATGAGCAGTTCTTC.

This clone occurred a few times. The chain joins TRBV27 to TRBJ2-7; 9 nucleotides agree with TRBD1. V was pared by 7 bases and J by 4 bases, with 8 bases of the junction left unmatched. The CDR3 contains 14 residues. Germline V gene lookup returns CDR1 MNHEY and CDR2 SMNVEV (reference sequence). Here the CDR3 reads CASTAGTGSYEQYF. DNA for the CDR3: TGTGCCAGCACCGCGGGGACAGGGAGTTACGAGCAGTACTTC.

The chain is built from TRBV4-1 and TRBJ1-1; possible D gene TRBD1, 5 bases. Trimming removed 1 base at V and 1 base at J, with 10 bases between. Germline loops: CDR1 MGHRA, CDR2 YSYEKL. The CDR3 runs to 15 residues. The CDR3 nucleotides read TGCGCCAGCAGCCAAGCTCTGGGGACGAACACTGAAGCTTTCTTT. Residues: CASSQALGTNTEAFF.

Only one count was recorded for this clone. The chain combines TRBV27 with TRBJ1-1; D may be TRBD1 (5 bases). CDR3 length: 12 residues. Trimming pared 7 bases from V and 7 bases from J, leaving 13 bases between. CDR1 MNHEY and CDR2 SMNVEV come from the germline V gene (reference sequence). The DNA of the CDR3 is TGTGCCAGCAAGGGGAGTACTGTTGAAGCTTTCTTT. Translation: CASKGSTVEAFF.

The rearrangement uses TRBV27 and TRBJ1-4; weak D call: TRBD1 (6 bases). CDR3 length equals 15 residues. Trimming removed 5 bases at V and 5 bases at J, with 15 bases between. Germline loops: CDR1 MNHEY, CDR2 SMNVEV (reference sequence). The CDR3 DNA follows: TGTGCCAGCAGTCGAGTGGACAGTGAGAATGAAAAACTGTTTTTT. Its protein product is CASSRVDSENEKLFF.

The chain has TRBV7-2 and TRBJ2-1; TRBD1 is a possible D gene (5 bases). The germline V and J ends were trimmed by 4 bases and 10 bases, with 5 bases remaining between them. The CDR3 has 10 amino acids. CDR1 and CDR2 (germline): SGHTA, FQGNSA. The CDR3 DNA sequence: TGTGCCAGCAGCTGGGGCGAGCAGTTCTTC. Translating gives CASSWGEQFF.

The CDR3 nucleotides read TGTGCCAGCAGCCGGACAGGGTCAGAAGAGACCCAGTACTTC. This codes for CASSRTGSEETQYF. The chain has TRBV5-5 and TRBJ2-5, with 8 bases fitting TRBD1. The CDR3 loop spans 14 amino acids. The V segment lost 4 bases and the J segment 3 bases; nucleotides outside the gene matches: 5. Looked up from germline, CDR1 is SGHKS and CDR2 is YYEKEE (reference sequence).